The sample holds many counts of the clone carrying this TCR beta chain. As yet, its antigen is unknown. Template was bulk tumor genomic DNA, 600 to 650 ng per sample. Biopsies, several per primary tumor and spaced far apart, were collected during surgery. Before undergoing curative surgery, patients had newly diagnosed non-small cell lung cancer that was untreated. Donor patients had newly diagnosed non-small cell lung cancer and were having surgery with curative intent. These data originate in a study of immune heterogeneity within non-small cell lung tumors. General study points: Site-unique high-frequency clones occurred alongside identical dominant CDR3 beta clonotypes that recurred across tumor sites within a patient. Comparison across individual patients showed largely distinct high-frequency T-cell receptor beta clonotypes.

Amplification of the TCR beta CDR3 was achieved through multiplex PCR with 32 V and 13 J primers. TCRdb re-derived calls from the multiplex PCR reads in MiXCR, one entry per CDR3 protein. Among 15,000 or so distinct CDR3 sequences listed, about 30% were seen once. Germline V gene data show CDR1 as SQVTM and CDR2 as ANQGSEA. This CDR3 is built from 13 residues. V was trimmed by 1 base and J by 12 bases, leaving 16 bases between them. The chain uses TRBV29-1 and TRBJ2-1, with D possibly being TRBD2 (5 bases). The clonotype originates from a man aged 35 to 55 with non-small cell lung cancer. The sequencing sample was made of lung tumor tissue. This CDR3 reads CSVEAGSGWGQFF. The CDR3 nucleotides are TGCAGCGTTGAAGCCGGGTCGGGGTGGGGGCAGTTCTTC.